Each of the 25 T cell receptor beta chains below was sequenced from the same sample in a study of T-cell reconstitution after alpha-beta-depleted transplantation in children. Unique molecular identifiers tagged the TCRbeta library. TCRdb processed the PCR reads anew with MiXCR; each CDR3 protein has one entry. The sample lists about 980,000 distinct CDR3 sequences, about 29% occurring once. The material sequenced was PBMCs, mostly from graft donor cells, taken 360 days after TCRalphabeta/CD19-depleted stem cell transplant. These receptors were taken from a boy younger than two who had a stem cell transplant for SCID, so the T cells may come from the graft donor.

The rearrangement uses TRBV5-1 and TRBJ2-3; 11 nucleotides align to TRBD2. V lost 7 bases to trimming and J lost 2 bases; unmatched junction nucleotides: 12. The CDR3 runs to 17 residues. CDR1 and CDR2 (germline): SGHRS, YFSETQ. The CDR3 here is CASSGGLAGGLTDTQYF. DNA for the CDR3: TGCGCCAGCTCCGGAGGGCTAGCGGGGGGTCTCACAGATACGCAGTATTTT.

The CDR3 DNA reads as TGTGCCATCAGAGAGGCCGTGGTGATCAACGAGCAGTACTTC. It encodes CAIREAVVINEQYF. V usage is TRBV10-3 and J usage is TRBJ2-7; no clear D. V dropped 6 bases and J dropped 5 bases, with 17 bases sitting between them. Germline V gene data show CDR1 as ENHRY and CDR2 as SYGVKD. The CDR3 is made up of 14 amino acids.

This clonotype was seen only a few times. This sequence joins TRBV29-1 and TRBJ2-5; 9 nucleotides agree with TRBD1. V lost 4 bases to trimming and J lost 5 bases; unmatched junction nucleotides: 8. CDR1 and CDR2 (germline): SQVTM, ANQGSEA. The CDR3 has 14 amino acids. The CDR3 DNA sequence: TGCAGCGTTGGTTCCGGGACAGGGTTCGAGACCCAGTACTTC. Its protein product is CSVGSGTGFETQYF.

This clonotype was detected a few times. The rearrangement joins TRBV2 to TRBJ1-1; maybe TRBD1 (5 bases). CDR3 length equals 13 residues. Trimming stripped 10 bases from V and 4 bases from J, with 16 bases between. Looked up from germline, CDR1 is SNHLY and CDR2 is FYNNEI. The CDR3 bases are TGTGCCACCTCCGGGGCCCCGGGCACTGAAGCTTTCTTT. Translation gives CATSGAPGTEAFF.

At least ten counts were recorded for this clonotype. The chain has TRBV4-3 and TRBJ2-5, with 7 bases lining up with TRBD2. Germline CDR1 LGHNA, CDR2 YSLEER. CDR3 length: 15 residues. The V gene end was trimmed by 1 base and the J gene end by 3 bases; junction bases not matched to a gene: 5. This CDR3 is CASSQGGLRKETQYF. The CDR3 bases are TGCGCCAGCAGCCAAGGGGGACTACGAAAAGAGACCCAGTACTTC.

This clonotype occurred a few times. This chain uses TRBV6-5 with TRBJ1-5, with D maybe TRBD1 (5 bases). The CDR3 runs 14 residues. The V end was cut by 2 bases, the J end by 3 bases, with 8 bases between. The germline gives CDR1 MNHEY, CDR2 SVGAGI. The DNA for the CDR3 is TGTGCCAGCAGTTACAGGGGTTACAATCAGCCCCAGCATTTT. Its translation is CASSYRGYNQPQHF.

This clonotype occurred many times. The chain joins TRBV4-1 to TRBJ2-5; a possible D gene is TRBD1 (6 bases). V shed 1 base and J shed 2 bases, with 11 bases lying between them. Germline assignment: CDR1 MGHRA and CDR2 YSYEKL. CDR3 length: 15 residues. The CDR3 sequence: CASSQVGRGQETQYF. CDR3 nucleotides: TGCGCCAGCAGCCAAGTGGGCAGGGGACAAGAGACCCAGTACTTC.

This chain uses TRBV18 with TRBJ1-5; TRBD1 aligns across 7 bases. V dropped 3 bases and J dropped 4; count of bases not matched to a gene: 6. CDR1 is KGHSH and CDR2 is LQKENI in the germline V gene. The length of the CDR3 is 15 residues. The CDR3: CASSPDRVQNQPQHF. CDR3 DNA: TGTGCCAGCTCACCCGACAGGGTTCAAAATCAGCCCCAGCATTTT.

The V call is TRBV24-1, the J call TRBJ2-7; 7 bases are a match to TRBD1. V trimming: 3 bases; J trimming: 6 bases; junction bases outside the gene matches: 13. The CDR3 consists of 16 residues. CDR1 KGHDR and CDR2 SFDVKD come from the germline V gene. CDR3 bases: TGTGCCACCAGTGATCCCCGACAGGGAATGGGAAGCGAGCAGTACTTC. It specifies CATSDPRQGMGSEQYF.

Here the CDR3 DNA reads TGTGCCAGCAGCGCACGGGACAGGGGGATCTACGAGCAGTACTTC. Amino acid sequence: CASSARDRGIYEQYF. This chain joins TRBV7-8 and TRBJ2-7; TRBD1 matches 11 bases. This CDR3 contains 15 residues. Germline CDR1 and CDR2: SGHVS and FQNEAQ. The J segment lost 3 bases and the V segment lost 5 bases, leaving 6 bases of the junction unmatched.

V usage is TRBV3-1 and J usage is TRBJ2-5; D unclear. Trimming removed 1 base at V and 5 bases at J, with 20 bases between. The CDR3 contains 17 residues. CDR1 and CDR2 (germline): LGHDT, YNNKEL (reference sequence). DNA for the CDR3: TGTGCCAGCAGCCAAGGCGCTCCGGTCGTCGGTCGGGAGACCCAGTACTTC. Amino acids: CASSQGAPVVGRETQYF.

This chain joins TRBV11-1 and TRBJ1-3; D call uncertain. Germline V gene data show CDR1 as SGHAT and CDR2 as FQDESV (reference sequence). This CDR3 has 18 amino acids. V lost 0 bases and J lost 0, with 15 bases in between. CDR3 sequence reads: CASSLAVRVKSSGNTIYF. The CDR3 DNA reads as TGTGCCAGCAGCTTAGCGGTCCGGGTCAAGAGCTCTGGAAACACCATATATTTT.

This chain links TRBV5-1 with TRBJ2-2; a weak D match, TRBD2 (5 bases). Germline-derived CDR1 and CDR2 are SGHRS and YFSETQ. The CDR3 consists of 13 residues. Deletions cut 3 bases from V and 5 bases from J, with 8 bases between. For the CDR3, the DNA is TGCGCCAGCAGCTCGGACTTGACCGGGGAGCTGTTTTTT. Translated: CASSSDLTGELFF.

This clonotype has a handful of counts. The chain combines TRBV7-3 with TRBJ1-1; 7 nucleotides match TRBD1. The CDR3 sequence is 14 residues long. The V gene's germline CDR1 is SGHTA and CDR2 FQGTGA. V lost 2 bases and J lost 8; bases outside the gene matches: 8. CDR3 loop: CASSLSRDRAEAFF. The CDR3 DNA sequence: TGTGCCAGCAGCTTATCCCGCGACAGGGCGGAAGCTTTCTTT.

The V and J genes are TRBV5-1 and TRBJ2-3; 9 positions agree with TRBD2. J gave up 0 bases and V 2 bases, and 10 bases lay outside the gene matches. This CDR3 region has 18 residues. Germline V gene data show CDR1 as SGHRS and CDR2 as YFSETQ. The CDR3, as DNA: TGCGCCAGCAGCTTCGGGCTAGCGGGGAGCCGAAGCACAGATACGCAGTATTTT. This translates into CASSFGLAGSRSTDTQYF.

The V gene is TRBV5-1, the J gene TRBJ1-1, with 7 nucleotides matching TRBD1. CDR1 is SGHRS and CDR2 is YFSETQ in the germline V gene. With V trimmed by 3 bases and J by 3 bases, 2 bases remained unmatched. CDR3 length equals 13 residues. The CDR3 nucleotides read TGCGCCAGCAGCTGGAGGGGGCACACTGAAGCTTTCTTT. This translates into CASSWRGHTEAFF.

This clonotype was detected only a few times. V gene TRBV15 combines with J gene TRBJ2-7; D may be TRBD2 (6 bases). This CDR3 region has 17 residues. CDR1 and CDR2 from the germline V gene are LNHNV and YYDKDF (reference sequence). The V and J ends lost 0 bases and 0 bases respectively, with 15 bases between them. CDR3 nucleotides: TGTGCCACCAGCAGAGATTTTGGGGCGGGGATCTCCTACGAGCAGTACTTC. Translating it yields CATSRDFGAGISYEQYF.

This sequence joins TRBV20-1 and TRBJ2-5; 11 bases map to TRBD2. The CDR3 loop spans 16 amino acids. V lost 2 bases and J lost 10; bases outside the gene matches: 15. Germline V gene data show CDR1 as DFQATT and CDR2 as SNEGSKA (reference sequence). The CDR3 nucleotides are TGCAGTGCTAGACTACCGGGACTAGCGGTTAGAGAGGGCCAGTACTTC. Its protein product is CSARLPGLAVREGQYF.

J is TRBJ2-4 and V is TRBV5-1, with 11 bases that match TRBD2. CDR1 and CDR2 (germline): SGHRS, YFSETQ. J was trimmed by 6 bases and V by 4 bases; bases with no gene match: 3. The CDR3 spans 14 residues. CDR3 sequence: CASSDGTSGNIQYF. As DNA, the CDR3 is TGCGCCAGCAGCGACGGGACTAGCGGAAACATTCAGTACTTC.

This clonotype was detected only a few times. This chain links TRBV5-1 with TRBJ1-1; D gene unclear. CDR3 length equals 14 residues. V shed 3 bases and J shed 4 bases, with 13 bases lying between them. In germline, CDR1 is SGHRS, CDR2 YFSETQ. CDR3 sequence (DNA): TGCGCCAGCAGCTACGGACGGACCACCACTGAAGCTTTCTTT. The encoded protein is CASSYGRTTTEAFF. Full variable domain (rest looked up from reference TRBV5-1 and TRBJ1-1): KAGVTQTPRYLIKTRGQQVTLSCSPISGHRSVSWYQQTPGQGLQFLFEYFSETQRNKGNFPGRFSGRQFSNSRSEMNVSTLELGDSALYLCASSYGRTTTEAFFGQGTRLTVV.

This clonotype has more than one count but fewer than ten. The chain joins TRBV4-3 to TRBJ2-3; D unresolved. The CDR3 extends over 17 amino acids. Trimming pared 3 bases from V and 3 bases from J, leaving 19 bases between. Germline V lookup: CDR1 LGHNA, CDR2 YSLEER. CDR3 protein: CASSQNGPPIGTDTQYF. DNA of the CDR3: TGCGCCAGCAGCCAGAATGGCCCCCCGATTGGAACAGATACGCAGTATTTT.

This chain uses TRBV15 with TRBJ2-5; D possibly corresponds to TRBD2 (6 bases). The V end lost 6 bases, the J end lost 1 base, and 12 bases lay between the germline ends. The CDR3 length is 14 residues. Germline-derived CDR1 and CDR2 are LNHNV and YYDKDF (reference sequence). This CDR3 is CATRRRGIQETQYF. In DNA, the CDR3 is TGTGCCACCAGGCGGCGGGGAATCCAAGAGACCCAGTACTTC. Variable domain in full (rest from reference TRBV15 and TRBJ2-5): DAMVIQNPRYQVTQFGKPVTLSCSQTLNHNVMYWYQQKSSQAPKLLFHYYDKDFNNEADTPDNFQSRRPNTSFCFLDIRSPGLGDTAMYLCATRRRGIQETQYFGPGTRLLVL.

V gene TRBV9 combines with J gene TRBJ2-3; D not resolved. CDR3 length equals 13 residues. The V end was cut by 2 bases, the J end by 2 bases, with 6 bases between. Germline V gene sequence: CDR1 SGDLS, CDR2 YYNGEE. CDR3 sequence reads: CASSVDDTDTQYF. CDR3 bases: TGTGCCAGCAGCGTCGACGACACAGATACGCAGTATTTT.

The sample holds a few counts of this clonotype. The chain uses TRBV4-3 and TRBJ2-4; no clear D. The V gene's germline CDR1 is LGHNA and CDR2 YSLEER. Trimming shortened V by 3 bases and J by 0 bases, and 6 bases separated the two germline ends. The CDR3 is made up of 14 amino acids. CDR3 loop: CASSHTKAKNIQYF. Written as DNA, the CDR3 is TGCGCCAGCAGCCATACTAAAGCCAAAAACATTCAGTACTTC.

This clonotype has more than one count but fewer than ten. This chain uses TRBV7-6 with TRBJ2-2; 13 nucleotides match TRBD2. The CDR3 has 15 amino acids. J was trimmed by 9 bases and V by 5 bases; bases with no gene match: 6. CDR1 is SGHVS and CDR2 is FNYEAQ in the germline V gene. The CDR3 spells CASSLGTSGVRELFF. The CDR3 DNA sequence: TGTGCCAGCAGCCTCGGGACTAGCGGGGTCCGGGAGCTGTTTTTT.